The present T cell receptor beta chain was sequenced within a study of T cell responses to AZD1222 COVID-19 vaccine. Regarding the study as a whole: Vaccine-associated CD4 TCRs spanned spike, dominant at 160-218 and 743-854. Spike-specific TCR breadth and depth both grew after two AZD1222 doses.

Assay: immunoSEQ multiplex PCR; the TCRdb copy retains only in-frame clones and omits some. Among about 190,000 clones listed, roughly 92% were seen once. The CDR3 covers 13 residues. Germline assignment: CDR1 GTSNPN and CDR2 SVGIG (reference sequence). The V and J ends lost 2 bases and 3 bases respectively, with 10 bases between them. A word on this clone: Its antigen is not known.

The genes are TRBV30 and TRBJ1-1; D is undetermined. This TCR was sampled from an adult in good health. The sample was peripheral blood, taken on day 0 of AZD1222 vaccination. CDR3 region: CAWSLGLYTEAFF. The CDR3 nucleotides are TGTGCCTGGAGTCTAGGGCTCTACACTGAAGCTTTCTTT.